This entry features one T cell receptor (beta chain) sequence. The antigen remains undetermined. This CDR3 is built from 19 residues. V dropped 2 bases and J dropped 1; count of bases not matched to a gene: 10. Germline V CDR1 and CDR2: MNHNS, SASEGT. TCRdb keeps only in-frame clones here, not all; method: immunoSEQ multiplex PCR. The top ten clones hold approximately 8% of a sample with some 82,000 clones, roughly 91% of them seen once. These data originate in a study of graft-versus-host responses after intestinal transplantation. Study summary: Multivisceral, liver-intestinal, or isolated intestinal transplants were performed in recipients. Tacrolimus plus steroids were given to all recipients for 2 to 4 years, preceded by anti-thymocyte globulin induction. Study-wide findings and caveats: The highest levels of circulating GvH clones went along with early declines in HvG clones after transplant.

This clonotype originated in a human donor who was the organ donor for an intestinal transplant. This chain links TRBV6-1 with TRBJ1-3; 11 bases align to TRBD1. This sample comprised unstimulated CD8+ T cells sorted from spleen or lymph node cells, obtained before transplant. CDR3 protein: CASSESWTGGFFSGNTIYF. The CDR3 DNA reads as TGTGCCAGCAGTGAATCTTGGACAGGGGGCTTCTTTTCTGGAAACACCATATATTTT.